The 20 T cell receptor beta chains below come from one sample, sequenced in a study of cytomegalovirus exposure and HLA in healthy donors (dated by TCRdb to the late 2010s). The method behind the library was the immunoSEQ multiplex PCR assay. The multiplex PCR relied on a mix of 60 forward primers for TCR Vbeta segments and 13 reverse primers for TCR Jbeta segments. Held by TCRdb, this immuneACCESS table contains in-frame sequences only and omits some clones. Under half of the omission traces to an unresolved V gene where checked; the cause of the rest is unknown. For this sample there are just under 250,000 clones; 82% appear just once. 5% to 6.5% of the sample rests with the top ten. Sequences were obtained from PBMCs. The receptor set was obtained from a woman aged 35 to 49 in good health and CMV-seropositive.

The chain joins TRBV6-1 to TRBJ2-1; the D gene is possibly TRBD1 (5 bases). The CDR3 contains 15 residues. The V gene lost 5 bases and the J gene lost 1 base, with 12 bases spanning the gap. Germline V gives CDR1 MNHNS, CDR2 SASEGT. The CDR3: CASSRGPPSYNEQFF. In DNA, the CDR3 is TGTGCCAGCAGTAGGGGCCCACCTTCCTACAATGAGCAGTTCTTC.

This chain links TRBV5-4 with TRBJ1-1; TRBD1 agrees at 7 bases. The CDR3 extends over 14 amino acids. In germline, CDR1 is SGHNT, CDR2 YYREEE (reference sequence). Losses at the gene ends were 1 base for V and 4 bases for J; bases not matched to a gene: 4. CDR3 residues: CASSLLQGSTEAFF. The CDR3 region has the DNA TGTGCCAGCAGCTTGCTACAGGGGTCCACTGAAGCTTTCTTT.

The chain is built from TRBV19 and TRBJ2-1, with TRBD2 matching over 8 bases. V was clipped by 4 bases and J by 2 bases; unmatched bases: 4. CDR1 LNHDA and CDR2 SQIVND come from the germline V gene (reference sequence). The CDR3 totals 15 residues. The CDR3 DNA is TGTGCCAGTAGTACATTAGCGGGGCCCTACAATGAGCAGTTCTTC. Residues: CASSTLAGPYNEQFF.

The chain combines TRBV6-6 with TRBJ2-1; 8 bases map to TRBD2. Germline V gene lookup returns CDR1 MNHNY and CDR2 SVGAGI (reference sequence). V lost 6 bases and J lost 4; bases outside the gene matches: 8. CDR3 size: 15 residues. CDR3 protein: CASSSGRASYNEQFF. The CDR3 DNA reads TGTGCCAGCAGCTCCGGGAGGGCCTCTTACAATGAGCAGTTCTTC.

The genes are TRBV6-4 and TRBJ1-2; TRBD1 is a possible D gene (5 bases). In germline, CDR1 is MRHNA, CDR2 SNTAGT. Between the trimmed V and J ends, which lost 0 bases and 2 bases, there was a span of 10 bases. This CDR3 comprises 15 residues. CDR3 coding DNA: TGTGCCAGCAGTGACTCGAATAGGGGAAACTATGGCTACACCTTC. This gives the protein CASSDSNRGNYGYTF.

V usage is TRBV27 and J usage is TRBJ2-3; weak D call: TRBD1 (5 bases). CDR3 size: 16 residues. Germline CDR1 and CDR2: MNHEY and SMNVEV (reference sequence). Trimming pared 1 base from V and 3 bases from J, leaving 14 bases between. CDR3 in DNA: TGTGCCAGCAGTTTATATACCAGGGTTGGAACAGATACGCAGTATTTT. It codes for CASSLYTRVGTDTQYF.

The CDR3 DNA is TGTGCCAGCAGCGTAGCGACAGGGATACGGGAAAAACTGTTTTTT. It specifies CASSVATGIREKLFF. The genes are TRBV9 and TRBJ1-4; 7 bases map to TRBD1. This CDR3 is 15 amino acids long. Germline CDR1 reads SGDLS; CDR2 reads YYNGEE. Losses at the gene ends were 0 bases for V and 8 bases for J; bases not matched to a gene: 7. The full variable domain, in which reference TRBV9 and TRBJ1-4 provide the parts outside the CDR3, is DSGVTQTPKHLITATGQRVTLRCSPRSGDLSVYWYQQSLDQGLQFLIQYYNGEERAKGNILERFSAQQFPDLHSELNLSSLELGDSALYFCASSVATGIREKLFFGSGTQLSVL.

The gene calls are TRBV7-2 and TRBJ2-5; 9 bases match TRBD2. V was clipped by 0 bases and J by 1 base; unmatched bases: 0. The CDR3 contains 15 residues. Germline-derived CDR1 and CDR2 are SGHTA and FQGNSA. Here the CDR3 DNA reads TGTGCCAGCAGCTTAGCTAGCGGGGGCCAAGAGACCCAGTACTTC. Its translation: CASSLASGGQETQYF.

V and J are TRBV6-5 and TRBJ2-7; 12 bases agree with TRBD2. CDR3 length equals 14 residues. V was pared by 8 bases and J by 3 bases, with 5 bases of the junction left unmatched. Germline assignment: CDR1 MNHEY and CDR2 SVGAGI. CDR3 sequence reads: CASRRLAGVYEQYF. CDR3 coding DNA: TGTGCCAGCCGTAGACTAGCGGGGGTCTACGAGCAGTACTTC.

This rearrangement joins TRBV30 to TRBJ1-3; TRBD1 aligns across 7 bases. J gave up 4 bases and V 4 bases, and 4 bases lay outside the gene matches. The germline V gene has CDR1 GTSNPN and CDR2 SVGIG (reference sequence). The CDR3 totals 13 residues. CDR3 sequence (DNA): TGTGCCTGGAAGACAGGGAACGGAAACACCATATATTTT. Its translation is CAWKTGNGNTIYF.

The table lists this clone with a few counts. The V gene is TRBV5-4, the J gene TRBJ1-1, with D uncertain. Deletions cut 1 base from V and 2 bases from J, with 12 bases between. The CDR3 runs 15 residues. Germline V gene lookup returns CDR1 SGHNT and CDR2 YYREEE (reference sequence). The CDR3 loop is CASSLSHSLNTEAFF. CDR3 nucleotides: TGTGCCAGCAGCTTGTCCCACAGCCTTAACACTGAAGCTTTCTTT.

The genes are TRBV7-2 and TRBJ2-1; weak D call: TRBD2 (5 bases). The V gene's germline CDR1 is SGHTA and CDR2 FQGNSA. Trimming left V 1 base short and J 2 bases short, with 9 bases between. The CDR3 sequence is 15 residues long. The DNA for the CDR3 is TGTGCCAGCAGCTTAGATACGGAGGCCTACAATGAGCAGTTCTTC. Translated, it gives CASSLDTEAYNEQFF.

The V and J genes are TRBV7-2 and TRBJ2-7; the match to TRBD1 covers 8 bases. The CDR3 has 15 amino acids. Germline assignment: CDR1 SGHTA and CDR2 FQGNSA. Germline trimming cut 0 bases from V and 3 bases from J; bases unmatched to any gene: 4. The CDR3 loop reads CASSLAGTGFYEQYF. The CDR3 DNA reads TGTGCCAGCAGCTTAGCGGGGACAGGATTCTACGAGCAGTACTTC.

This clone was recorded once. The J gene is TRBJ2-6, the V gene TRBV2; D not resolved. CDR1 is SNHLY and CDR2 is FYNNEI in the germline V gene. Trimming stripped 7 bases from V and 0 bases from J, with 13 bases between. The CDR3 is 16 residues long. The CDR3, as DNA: TGTGCCAGCAAGCTGAATACCTACTCTGGGGCCAACGTCCTGACTTTC. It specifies CASKLNTYSGANVLTF.

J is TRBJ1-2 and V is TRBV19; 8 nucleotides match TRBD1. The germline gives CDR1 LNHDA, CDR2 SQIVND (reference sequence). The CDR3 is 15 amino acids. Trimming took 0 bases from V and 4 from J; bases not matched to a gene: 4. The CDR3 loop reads CASSIDAGGGYGYTF. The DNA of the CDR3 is TGTGCCAGTAGTATAGATGCAGGGGGCGGCTATGGCTACACCTTC.

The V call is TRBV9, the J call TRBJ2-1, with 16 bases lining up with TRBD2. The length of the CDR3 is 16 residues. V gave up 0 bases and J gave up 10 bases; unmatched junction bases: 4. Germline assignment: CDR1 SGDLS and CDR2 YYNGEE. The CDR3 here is CASSVVGGLAGGEQFF. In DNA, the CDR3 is TGTGCCAGCAGCGTAGTAGGGGGACTAGCGGGAGGGGAGCAGTTCTTC.

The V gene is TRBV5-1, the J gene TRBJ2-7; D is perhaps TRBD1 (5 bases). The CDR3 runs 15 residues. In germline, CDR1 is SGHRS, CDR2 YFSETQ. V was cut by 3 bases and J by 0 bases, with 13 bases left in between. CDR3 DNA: TGCGCCAGCAGCTCTAACAGGCGAAACTCCTACGAGCAGTACTTC. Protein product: CASSSNRRNSYEQYF.

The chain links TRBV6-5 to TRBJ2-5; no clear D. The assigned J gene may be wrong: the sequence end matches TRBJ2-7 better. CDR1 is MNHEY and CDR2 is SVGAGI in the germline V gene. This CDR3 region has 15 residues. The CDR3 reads CASSSVEPTAYEQYF. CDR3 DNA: TGTGCCAGCAGTTCCGTCGAGCCAACCGCCTACGAGCAGTACTTC.

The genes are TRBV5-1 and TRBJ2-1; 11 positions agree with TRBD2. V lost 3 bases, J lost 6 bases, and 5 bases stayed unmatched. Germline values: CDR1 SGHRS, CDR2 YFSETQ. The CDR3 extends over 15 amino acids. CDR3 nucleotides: TGCGCCAGCAGCTCCCTAGCGGGAGGCTCCAATGAGCAGTTCTTC. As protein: CASSSLAGGSNEQFF.

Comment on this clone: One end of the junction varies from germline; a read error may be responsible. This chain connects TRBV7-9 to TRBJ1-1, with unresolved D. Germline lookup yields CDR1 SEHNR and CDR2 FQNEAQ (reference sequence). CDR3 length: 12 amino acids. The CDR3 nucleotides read TGTTCCAGCAGACCCGACACGCTGATGGCTTTCTTT. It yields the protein CSSRPDTLMAFF.